The present T cell receptor beta chain was sequenced within a study of preoperative IRX-2 immunotherapy in early breast cancer (dated by TCRdb to about 2019). Points on this clone: Its binding antigen is unknown. Base qualities are not provided; no much larger clone lies one nucleotide away.

To prepare the library, the immunoSEQ multiplex PCR assay was applied. TCRdb re-hosts the immuneACCESS table, in-frame sequences only. Its copies lack some clones; in the studies checked, an unresolved V gene accounts for under half of them, and the cause for the rest is not known. The sample table shows roughly 24,000 clones, and approximately 96% are seen once. The ten largest clones capture 15% to 20% of the sample. The sample's treatment or condition label, in plain terms: preoperative locoregional IRX-2 cytokine immunotherapy. The samples were obtained from a phase Ib study that tested preoperative, locoregional IRX-2 cytokine immunotherapy meant to prime immune responses. Donors were patients with early-stage breast cancer who received IRX-2 before surgery. CDR1 and CDR2, looked up from the germline V gene, are SGHAT and FQNNGV. V is reduced by 2 bases and J by 7 bases, leaving a spacing of 9 bases between them. From the cysteine up to the phenylalanine, the CDR3 has a length of 13 residues. This entry keeps only the CDR3 DNA: 39 bases, framed from base 1.

Specimen: tumor tissue, collected after IRX-2 immunotherapy. The sequence is built from TRBV11-2 and TRBJ1-5; no D gene can be assigned with confidence. The receptor was isolated from a human donor with breast cancer. The CDR3 has the sequence CASSLKGNQPQHF. The DNA is TGTGCCAGCAGCTTAAAGGGAAACCAGCCCCAGCATTTT.